The rows below give T cell receptor beta chains drawn from one sample of a study of OX40 agonist ivuxolimab in advanced cancers. The data were produced by immunoSEQ multiplex PCR, yet TCRdb's version contains in-frame clones alone and is incomplete. The table includes 43,000 or so clones, 75% to 90% detected once. The sample was CD4+ or CD8+ T cells sorted from blood, taken in a trial of the OX40 agonist ivuxolimab. These receptors came from an adult with an advanced solid tumor such as melanoma, head and neck, liver or kidney cancer. Both conserved end residues are part of each CDR3. Each record gives: clone size, J gene, V gene, D gene, CDR3 DNA, CDR3 protein. A D gene is named only where the DNA matches it firmly. Clone size is shown for a subset of rows, as once, few, many or a class of expanded clone.

>.|TRBJ2-7|TRBV6-4|TRBD1
TGTGCCAGCAGTCTACCCGGGACAGCTCACTACGAGCAGTACTTC
CASSLPGTAHYEQYF
>.|TRBJ1-2|TRBV6-1|.
TGTGCCAGCAGAAGGGATGGCTACACCTTC
CASRRDGYTF
>.|TRBJ1-5|TRBV6-5|TRBD1
TGTGCCAGCAGTCGAGGGGGCGCGGGCAATCAGCCCCAGCATTTT
CASSRGGAGNQPQHF
>.|TRBJ1-4|TRBV18|.
TGTGCCAGCTCAAGGGGCACTAACCTTAATGAAAAACTGTTTTTT
CASSRGTNLNEKLFF
>.|TRBJ1-5|TRBV9|TRBD1
TGTGCCAGCAGCGGACAGGGGGCGGGGCAGCCCCAGCATTTT
CASSGQGAGQPQHF
>once|TRBJ2-1|TRBV10-2|.
TGCGCCAGCAGTGAGAGGACGGTCTCCTACAATGAGCAGTTCTTC
CASSERTVSYNEQFF
>.|TRBJ2-5|TRBV4-1|.
TGCGCCAGCAGCCCCCGAGCCGGCGAGGGGGGATTAGAGACCCAGTACTTC
CASSPRAGEGGLETQYF
>.|TRBJ1-1|TRBV18|.
TGTGCCAGCCAACCGGGGGAGAACACTGAAGCTTTCTTT
CASQPGENTEAFF
>.|TRBJ1-2|TRBV19|.
TGTGCCAGTAGTCCTGACAGGTGGGCTGTCTATGGCTACACCTTC
CASSPDRWAVYGYTF
>.|TRBJ1-5|TRBV18|TRBD1
TGTGCCAGCTCACCAAAGGACAGGCCTAGTGAGCCCCAGCATTTT
CASSPKDRPSEPQHF
>.|TRBJ1-1|TRBV6-1|.
TGTGCCAGCAGAAGGGGGTCTTATAACACTGAAGCTTTCTTT
CASRRGSYNTEAFF
>.|TRBJ2-2|TRBV5-1|.
TGCGCCAGCACCAACAGGGCGTCCGGCACCGGGGAGCTGTTTTTT
CASTNRASGTGELFF
>.|TRBJ2-3|TRBV6-1|.
TGTGCCAGCAGTGAAGTGGTGGAGAGCACAGATACGCAGTATTTT
CASSEVVESTDTQYF